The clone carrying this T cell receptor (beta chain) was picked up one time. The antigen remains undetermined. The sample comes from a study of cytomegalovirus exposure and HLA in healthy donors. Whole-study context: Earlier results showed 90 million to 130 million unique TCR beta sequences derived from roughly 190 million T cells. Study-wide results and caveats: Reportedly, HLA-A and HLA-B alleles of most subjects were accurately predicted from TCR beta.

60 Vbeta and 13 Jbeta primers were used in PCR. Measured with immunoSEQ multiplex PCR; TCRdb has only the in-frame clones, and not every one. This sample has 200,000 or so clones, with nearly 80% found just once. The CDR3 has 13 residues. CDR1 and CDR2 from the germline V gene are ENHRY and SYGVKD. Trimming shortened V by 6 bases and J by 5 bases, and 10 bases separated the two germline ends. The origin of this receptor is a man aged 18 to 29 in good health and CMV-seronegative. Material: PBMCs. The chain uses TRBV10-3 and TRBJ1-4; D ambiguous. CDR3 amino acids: CAIRGQQNEKLFF. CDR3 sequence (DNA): TGTGCCATCAGGGGCCAGCAGAATGAAAAACTGTTTTTT.